This T cell receptor beta chain was recorded in a study of T-cell reconstitution after alpha-beta-depleted transplantation in children. V shed 6 bases and J shed 6 bases, with 14 bases lying between them. This CDR3 has 13 residues. Molecular barcoding with unique molecular identifiers was used for the TCRbeta library. TCRdb reprocessed the PCR reads via MiXCR and lists one record per CDR3 protein. The table has approximately 500,000 distinct CDR3 sequences, over 9.5% seen once. V is TRBV12-3 or TRBV12-4 and J is TRBJ1-2; no clear D gene. The sequence came from a child under 10 years old with inherited bone marrow failure, due to receive a stem cell transplant. This sample comprised PBMCs, obtained before TCRalphabeta/CD19-depleted stem cell transplant. This CDR3 reads CASSPGIDNGYTF. The CDR3 nucleotides read TGTGCCAGCAGCCCCGGGATCGACAATGGCTACACCTTC.